This TCR beta chain was sequenced for a study of OX40 agonist ivuxolimab in advanced cancers. Assay: immunoSEQ multiplex PCR; the TCRdb copy retains only in-frame clones and omits some. Here the sample spans around 61,000 clones, approximately 80% being singletons. This CDR3 region has 15 residues. Germline V gene lookup returns CDR1 SGHNT and CDR2 YYREEE (reference sequence). J lost 3 bases, V lost 3 bases, and 4 bases had no gene match. The rearrangement joins TRBV5-4 to TRBJ2-7; 12 positions match TRBD2. Here the sequenced sample was CD4+ or CD8+ T cells sorted from blood, taken in a trial of the OX40 agonist ivuxolimab. This clonotype originated in an adult with an advanced solid tumor such as melanoma, head and neck, liver or kidney cancer. CDR3 DNA sequence: TGTGCCAGCAGCTCTAGCGGGGGGGGATTCTACGAGCAGTACTTC. This translates into CASSSSGGGFYEQYF.